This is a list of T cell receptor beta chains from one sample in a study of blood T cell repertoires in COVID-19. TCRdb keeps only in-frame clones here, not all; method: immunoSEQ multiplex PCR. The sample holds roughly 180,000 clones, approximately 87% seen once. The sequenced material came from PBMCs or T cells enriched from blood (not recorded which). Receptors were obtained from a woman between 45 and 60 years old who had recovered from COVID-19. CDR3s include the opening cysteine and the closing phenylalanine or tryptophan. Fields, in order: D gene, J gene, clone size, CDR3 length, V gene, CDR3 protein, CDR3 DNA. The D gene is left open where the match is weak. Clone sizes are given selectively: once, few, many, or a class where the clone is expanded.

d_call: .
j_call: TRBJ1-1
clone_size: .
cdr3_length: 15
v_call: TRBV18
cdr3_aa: CASSLTWAEDTEAFF
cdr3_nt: TGTGCCAGCTCACTTACGTGGGCGGAGGACACTGAAGCTTTCTTT

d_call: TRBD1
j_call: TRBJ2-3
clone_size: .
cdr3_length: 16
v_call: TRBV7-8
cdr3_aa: CASSLVEGAARDTQYF
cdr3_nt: TGTGCCAGCAGCTTAGTCGAGGGGGCTGCGCGAGATACGCAGTATTTT

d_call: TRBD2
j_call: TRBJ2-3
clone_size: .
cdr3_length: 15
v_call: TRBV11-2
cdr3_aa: CASSSTGLVTDTQYF
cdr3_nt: TGTGCCAGCAGCTCGACGGGACTAGTCACAGATACGCAGTATTTT

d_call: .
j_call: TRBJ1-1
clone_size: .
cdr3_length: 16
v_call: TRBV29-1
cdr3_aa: CSVEWGPGQMNTEAFF
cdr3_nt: TGCAGCGTTGAGTGGGGCCCAGGGCAGATGAACACTGAAGCTTTCTTT

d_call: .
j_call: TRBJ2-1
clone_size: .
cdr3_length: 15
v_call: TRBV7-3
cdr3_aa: CASSLEGGRGNEQFF
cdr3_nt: TGTGCCAGCAGCTTAGAAGGGGGCCGGGGGAATGAGCAGTTCTTC

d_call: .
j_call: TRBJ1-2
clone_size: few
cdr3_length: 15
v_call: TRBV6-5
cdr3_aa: CASSQPGTILSGYTF
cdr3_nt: TGTGCCAGCAGCCAGCCCGGGACAATTCTAAGCGGCTACACCTTC

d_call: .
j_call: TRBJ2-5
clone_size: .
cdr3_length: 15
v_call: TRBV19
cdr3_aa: CASSIQAGAWETQYF
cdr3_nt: TGTGCCAGTAGTATTCAGGCGGGGGCTTGGGAGACCCAGTACTTC

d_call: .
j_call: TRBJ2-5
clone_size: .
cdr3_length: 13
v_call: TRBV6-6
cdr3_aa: CASRRQGGETQYF
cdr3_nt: TGTGCCAGCAGACGACAGGGAGGGGAGACCCAGTACTTC

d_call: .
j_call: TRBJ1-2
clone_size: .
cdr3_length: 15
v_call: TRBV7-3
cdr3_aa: CASSLQGGPNYGYTF
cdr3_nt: TGTGCCAGCAGCCTACAGGGAGGGCCTAACTATGGCTACACCTTC

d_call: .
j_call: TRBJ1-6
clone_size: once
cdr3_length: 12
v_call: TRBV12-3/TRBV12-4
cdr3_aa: CASSRLNSPLHF
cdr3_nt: TGTGCCAGCAGCCGTTTAAATTCACCCCTCCACTTT

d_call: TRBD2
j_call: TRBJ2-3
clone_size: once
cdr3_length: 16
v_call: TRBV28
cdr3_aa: CASSFKSGGDTDTQYF
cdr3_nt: TGTGCCAGCAGTTTTAAGAGCGGGGGGGACACAGATACGCAGTATTTT

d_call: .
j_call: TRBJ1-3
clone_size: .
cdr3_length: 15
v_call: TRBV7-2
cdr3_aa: CASSLGDISGNTIYF
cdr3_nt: TGTGCCAGCAGCTTAGGCGACATCTCTGGAAACACCATATATTTT

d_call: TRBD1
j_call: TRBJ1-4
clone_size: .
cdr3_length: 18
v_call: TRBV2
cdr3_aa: CASSDWGTVEGTNEKLFF
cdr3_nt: TGTGCCAGCAGTGATTGGGGGACAGTAGAAGGGACTAATGAAAAACTGTTTTTT

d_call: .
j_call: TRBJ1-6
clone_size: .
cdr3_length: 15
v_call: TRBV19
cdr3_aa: CASSIDPGERTPLHF
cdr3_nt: TGTGCCAGTAGTATAGATCCGGGGGAACGGACACCCCTCCACTTT

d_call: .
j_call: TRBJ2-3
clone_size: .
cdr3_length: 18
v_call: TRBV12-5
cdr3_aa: CASGLARTGGVGTDTQYF
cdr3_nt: TGTGCTAGTGGTTTGGCACGGACAGGCGGGGTAGGCACAGATACGCAGTATTTT

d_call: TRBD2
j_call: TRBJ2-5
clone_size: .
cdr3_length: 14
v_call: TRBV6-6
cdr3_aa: CASRDSGRRETQYF
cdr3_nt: TGTGCCAGCAGAGATAGCGGGAGACGAGAGACCCAGTACTTC

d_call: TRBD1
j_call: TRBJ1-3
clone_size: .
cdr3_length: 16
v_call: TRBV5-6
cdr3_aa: CASSLGTGAGGNTIYF
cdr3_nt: TGTGCCAGCAGCTTGGGGACAGGGGCTGGTGGAAACACCATATATTTT

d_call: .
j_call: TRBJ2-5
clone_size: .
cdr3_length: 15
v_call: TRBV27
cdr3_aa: CASSLYELGEETQYF
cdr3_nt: TGTGCCAGCAGTTTATACGAACTTGGTGAAGAGACCCAGTACTTC

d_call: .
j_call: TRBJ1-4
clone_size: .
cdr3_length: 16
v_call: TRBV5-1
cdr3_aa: CASSFTSGTPNEKLFF
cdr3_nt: TGCGCCAGCAGCTTCACTTCCGGGACTCCTAATGAAAAACTGTTTTTT

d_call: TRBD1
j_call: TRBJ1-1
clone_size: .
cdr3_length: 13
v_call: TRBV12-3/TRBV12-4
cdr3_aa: CASSLTGVIEAFF
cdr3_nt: TGTGCCAGCAGTTTAACAGGGGTGATTGAAGCTTTCTTT

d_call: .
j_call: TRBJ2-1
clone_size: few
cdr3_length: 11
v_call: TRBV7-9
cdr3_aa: CASRYYNEQFF
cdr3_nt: TGTGCCAGCAGATATTACAATGAGCAGTTCTTC

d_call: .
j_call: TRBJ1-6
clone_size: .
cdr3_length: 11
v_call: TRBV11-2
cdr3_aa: CASSSGLTLHF
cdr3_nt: TGTGCCAGCAGCTCGGGGTTGACCCTCCACTTT

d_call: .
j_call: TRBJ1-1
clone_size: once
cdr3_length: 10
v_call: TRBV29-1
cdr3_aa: CSVAGTEAFF
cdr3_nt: TGCAGCGTCGCAGGGACTGAAGCTTTCTTT

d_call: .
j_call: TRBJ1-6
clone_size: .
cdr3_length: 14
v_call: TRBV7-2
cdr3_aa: CASSYDSNNSPLHF
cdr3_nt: TGTGCCAGCAGCTACGACAGTAATAATTCACCCCTCCACTTT

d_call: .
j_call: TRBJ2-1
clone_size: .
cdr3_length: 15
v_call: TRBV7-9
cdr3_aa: CASSPGGTVFNEQFF
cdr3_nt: TGTGCCAGCAGCCCAGGAGGGACAGTCTTCAATGAGCAGTTCTTC

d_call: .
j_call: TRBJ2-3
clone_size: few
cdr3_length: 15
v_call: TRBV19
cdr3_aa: CASSHDRSATDTQYF
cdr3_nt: TGTGCCAGTAGTCATGACAGGAGCGCCACAGATACGCAGTATTTT

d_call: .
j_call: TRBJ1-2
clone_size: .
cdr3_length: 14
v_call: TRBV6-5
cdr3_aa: CASKAGTNNYGYTF
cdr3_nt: TGTGCCAGTAAAGCCGGGACAAATAACTATGGCTACACCTTC

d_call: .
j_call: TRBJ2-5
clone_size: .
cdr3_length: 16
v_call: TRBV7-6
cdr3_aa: CASSLGGRTTKETQYF
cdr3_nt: TGTGCCAGCAGCTTAGGAGGTCGGACAACCAAAGAGACCCAGTACTTC

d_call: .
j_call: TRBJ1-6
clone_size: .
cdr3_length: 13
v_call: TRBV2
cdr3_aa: CASNSDSNSPLHF
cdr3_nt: TGTGCCAGCAACTCAGACAGTAATTCACCCCTCCACTTT

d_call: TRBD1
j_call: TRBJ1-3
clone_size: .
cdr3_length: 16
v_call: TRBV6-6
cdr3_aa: CASSRGTGILGNTIYF
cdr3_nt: TGTGCCAGCAGTCGCGGGACAGGGATCCTTGGAAACACCATATATTTT

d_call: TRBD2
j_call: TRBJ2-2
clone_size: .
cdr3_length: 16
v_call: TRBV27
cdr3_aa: CASSLQLAVTTGELFF
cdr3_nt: TGTGCCAGCAGTTTACAACTAGCGGTTACCACCGGGGAGCTGTTTTTT

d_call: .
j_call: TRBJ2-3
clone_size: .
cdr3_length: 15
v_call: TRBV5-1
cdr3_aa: CASSLAVLAADTQYF
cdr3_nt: TGCGCCAGCAGCTTGGCCGTACTAGCCGCAGATACGCAGTATTTT

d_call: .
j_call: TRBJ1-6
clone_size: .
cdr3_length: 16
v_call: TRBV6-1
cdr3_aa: CASSEEEAGYNSPLHF
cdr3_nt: TGTGCCAGCAGTGAAGAAGAGGCCGGGTATAATTCACCCCTCCACTTT

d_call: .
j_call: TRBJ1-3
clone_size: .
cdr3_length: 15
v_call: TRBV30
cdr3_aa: CASPLDSTSGNTIYF
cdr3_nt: TGTGCCTCACCTTTGGACAGCACATCTGGAAACACCATATATTTT

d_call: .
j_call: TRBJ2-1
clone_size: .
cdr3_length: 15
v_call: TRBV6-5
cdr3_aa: CASERAGSLWNEQFF
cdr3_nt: TGTGCCAGCGAGCGCGCGGGGTCCCTCTGGAATGAGCAGTTCTTC

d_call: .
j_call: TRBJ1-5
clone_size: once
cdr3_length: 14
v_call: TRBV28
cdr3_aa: CASSPAGDRQPQHF
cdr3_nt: TGTGCCAGCAGTCCCGCAGGGGATCGCCAGCCCCAGCATTTT

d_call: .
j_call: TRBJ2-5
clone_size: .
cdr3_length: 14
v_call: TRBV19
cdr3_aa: CASSIWTGHETQYF
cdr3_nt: TGTGCCAGTAGTATTTGGACGGGACACGAGACCCAGTACTTC

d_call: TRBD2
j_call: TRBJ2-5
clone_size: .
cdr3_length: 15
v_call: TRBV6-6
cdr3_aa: CASSGTSGGLETQYF
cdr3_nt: TGTGCCAGCAGTGGGACTAGCGGGGGGCTGGAGACCCAGTACTTC

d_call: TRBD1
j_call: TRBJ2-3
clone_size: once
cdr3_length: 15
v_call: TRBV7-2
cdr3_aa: CASSFTGGRTDTQYF
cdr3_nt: TGTGCCAGCAGCTTCACAGGGGGCCGGACAGATACGCAGTATTTT

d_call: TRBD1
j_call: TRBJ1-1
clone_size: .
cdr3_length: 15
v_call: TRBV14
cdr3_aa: CASSPWGQGDTEAFF
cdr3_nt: TGTGCCAGCAGCCCCTGGGGACAGGGCGACACTGAAGCTTTCTTT